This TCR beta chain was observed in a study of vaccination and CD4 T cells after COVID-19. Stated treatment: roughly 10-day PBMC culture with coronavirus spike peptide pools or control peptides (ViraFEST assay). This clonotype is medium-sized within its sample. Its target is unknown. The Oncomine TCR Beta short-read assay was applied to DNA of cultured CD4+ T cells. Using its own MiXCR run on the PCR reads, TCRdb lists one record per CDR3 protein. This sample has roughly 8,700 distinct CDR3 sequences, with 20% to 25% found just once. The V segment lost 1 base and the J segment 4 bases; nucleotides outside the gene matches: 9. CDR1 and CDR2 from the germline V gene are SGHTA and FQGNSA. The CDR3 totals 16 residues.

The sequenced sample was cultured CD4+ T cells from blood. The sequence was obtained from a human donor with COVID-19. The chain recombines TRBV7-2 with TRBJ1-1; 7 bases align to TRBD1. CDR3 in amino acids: CASSLDGQVMGTEAFF. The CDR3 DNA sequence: TGTGCCAGCAGCTTAGATGGACAGGTAATGGGCACTGAAGCTTTCTTT.